The sequence of this T cell receptor (beta chain) was determined in a study of blood T cell repertoires in COVID-19. Study summary: From T cells, B-cell-depleted T cells, or PBMCs came the material, which was cDNA or gDNA.

Some clones are missing from TCRdb's copy, which holds only in-frame ones; the method was immunoSEQ multiplex PCR. The data contain 150,000 to 200,000 clones, approximately 88% of them seen just once; the ten biggest clones take up around 3%. CDR1 is KGHDR, CDR2 SFDVKD, per germline. CDR3 length: 17 residues. Unmatched junction bases numbered 10, after V lost 3 bases and J lost 7 bases. The V gene is TRBV24-1, the J gene TRBJ2-2; 10 positions match TRBD1. This sequence originates from a man aged 60 to 75 with acute or convalescent COVID-19. Sequencing was carried out using peripheral blood. The CDR3 protein is CATSDAPGTGVGGELFF. The CDR3 region has the DNA TGTGCCACCAGTGATGCCCCCGGGACAGGGGTTGGCGGGGAGCTGTTTTTT.